This TCR beta chain was sequenced during a study of early T cells in non-severe SARS-CoV-2 infection. Across the whole study: The authors sequenced bulk RNA from unsorted whole blood, leaving chains unpaired.

Study observations and caveats: VDJdb-based matching was biased toward anti-spike CD8 responses and missed private and CD4 specificities.

Unique molecular identifier tags were affixed to discrete cDNA molecules. MiXCR, run by TCRdb on the 5' RACE reads, gives a single entry per CDR3 protein. The repertoire holds 45,000 to 55,000 distinct CDR3 sequences, with roughly 6.2% as singletons. CDR3 length equals 14 residues. The junction had 2 bases not matched to a gene; V was cut back by 5 bases and J by 5 bases. Germline V gene sequence: CDR1 SGHTA, CDR2 FQGNSA. There are many counts of this clonotype. Its antigen remains unknown. The rearrangement uses TRBV7-2 and TRBJ2-1; 11 bases are a match to TRBD2. The TCR originated in an adult who was a healthcare worker with PCR-confirmed SARS-CoV-2 infection or an uninfected control (not recorded which). The sequenced sample was whole blood. The CDR3 protein is CASSGGLADNEQFF. DNA for the CDR3: TGTGCCAGCAGCGGGGGACTAGCGGACAATGAGCAGTTCTTC.